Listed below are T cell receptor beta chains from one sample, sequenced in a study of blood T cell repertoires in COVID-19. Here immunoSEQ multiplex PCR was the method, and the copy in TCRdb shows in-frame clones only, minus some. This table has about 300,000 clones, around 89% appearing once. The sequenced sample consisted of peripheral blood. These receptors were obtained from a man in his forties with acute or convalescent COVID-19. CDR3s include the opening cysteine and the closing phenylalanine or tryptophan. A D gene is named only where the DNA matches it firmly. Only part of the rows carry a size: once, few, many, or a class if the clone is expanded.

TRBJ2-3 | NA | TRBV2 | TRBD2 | TGTGCCAGCAGAAGACTAGCGGGGGGGGGCACAGATACGCAGTATTTT | CASRRLAGGGTDTQYF
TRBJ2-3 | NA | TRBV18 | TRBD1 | TGTGCCAGCTCACAAGACAGGGGTAGCACAGATACGCAGTATTTT | CASSQDRGSTDTQYF
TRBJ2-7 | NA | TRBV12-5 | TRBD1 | TGTGCTAGTGCCCTAGGGGGACAGGGATCCTACGAGCAGTACTTC | CASALGGQGSYEQYF
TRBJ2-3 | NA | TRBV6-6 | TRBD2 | TGTGCCAGCAGTTACTCGGCAGGGAGGGGAGATACGCAGTATTTT | CASSYSAGRGDTQYF
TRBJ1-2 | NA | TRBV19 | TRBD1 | TGTGCCAGTAGCCTTAAGGGGGCCGGTCCCTATGGCTACACCTTC | CASSLKGAGPYGYTF
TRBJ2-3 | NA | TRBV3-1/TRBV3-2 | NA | TGTGCCAGCAGCCAAGATCCCCCAAGAGGCTGGGGCACAGATACGCAGTATTTT | CASSQDPPRGWGTDTQYF
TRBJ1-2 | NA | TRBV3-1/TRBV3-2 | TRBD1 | TGTGCCAGCAGCCTCCAGGGACAGGGCTTCTATGGCTACACCTTC | CASSLQGQGFYGYTF
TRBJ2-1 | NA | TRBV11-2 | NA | TGTGCCAGCAGCTTAGGAGCGGGTGGGTTGAATGAGCAGTTCTTC | CASSLGAGGLNEQFF
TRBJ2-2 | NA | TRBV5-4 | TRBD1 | TGTGCCAGCAGCTTGAGACAGGGGGCGAACGGGGAGCTGTTTTTT | CASSLRQGANGELFF
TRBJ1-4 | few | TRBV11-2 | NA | TGTGCCAGCAGCTTAGAGGGACACAATTCTAATGAAAAACTGTTTTTT | CASSLEGHNSNEKLFF
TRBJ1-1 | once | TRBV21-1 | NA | TGTGCCAGCATCCGGCAACGGGGGGTGCTTGGGGCTTTCTTT | CASIRQRGVLGAFF
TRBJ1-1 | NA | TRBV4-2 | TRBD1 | TGTGCCAGCAGCCAAGTCGACAGGGGCACTGAAGCTTTCTTT | CASSQVDRGTEAFF
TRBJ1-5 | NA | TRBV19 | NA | TGTGCCAGTAGTGGGGGGGGGACCAATAATCAGCCCCAGCATTTT | CASSGGGTNNQPQHF
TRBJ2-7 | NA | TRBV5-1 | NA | TGCGCCAGCAGCTTGAGTGGAGCCAGCTACGAGCAGTACTTC | CASSLSGASYEQYF
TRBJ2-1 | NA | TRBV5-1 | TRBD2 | TGCGCCAGCAGCTTTTCAGCGGGGGGGCTCTACAATGAGCAGTTCTTC | CASSFSAGGLYNEQFF
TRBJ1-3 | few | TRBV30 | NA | TGTGCCTGGAGTGTAATGAGGGGAAACACCATATATTTT | CAWSVMRGNTIYF
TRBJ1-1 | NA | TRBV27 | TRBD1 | TGTGCCAGCAGTTCACCGGGACAGCGCACTGAAGCTTTCTTT | CASSSPGQRTEAFF
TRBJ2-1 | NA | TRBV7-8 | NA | TGTGCCAGCAGCTATACGACAGCCTCCTCCTACAATGAGCAGTTCTTC | CASSYTTASSYNEQFF
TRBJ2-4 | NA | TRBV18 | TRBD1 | TGTGCCAGCTCACCACTCCGGGACAGAATTAAAGACATTCAGTACTTC | CASSPLRDRIKDIQYF
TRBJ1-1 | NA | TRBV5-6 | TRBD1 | TGTGCCAGCAGCTGGGACAGGTCCCGGGGCACTGAAGCTTTCTTT | CASSWDRSRGTEAFF
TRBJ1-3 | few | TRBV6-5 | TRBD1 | TGTGCCAGCAGTCCAGGGGGAGCTGGAAACACCATATATTTT | CASSPGGAGNTIYF
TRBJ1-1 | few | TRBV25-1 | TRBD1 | TGTGCCAGCAGTCGGTCCGGGACAGATGAAGCTTTCTTT | CASSRSGTDEAFF
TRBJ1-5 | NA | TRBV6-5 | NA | TGTGCCAGCAGAACAGGGTGGGTCAATCAGCCCCAGCATTTT | CASRTGWVNQPQHF
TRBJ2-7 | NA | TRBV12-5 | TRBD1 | TGTGCTAGTGGTACCGGGACAGAACCTTACGAGCAGTACTTC | CASGTGTEPYEQYF
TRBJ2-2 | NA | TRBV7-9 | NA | TGTGCCAGCAGTTCGGGACTCCTAGGGGAGCTGTTTTTT | CASSSGLLGELFF
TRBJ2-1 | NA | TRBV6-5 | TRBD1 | TGTGCCAGCAGCCGCGGACAGGGCAGCGGTGAGCAGTTCTTC | CASSRGQGSGEQFF
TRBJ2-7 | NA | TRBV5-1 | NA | TGCGCCAGCAGCCGGGTAGGGGGTTCGACCTACGAGCAGTACTTC | CASSRVGGSTYEQYF
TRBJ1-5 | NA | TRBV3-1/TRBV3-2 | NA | TGTGCCAGCAGCCCCCTAGGTCAGCCCCAGCATTTT | CASSPLGQPQHF
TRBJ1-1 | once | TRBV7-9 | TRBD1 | TGTGCCAGCAGCTTACAGGGGGCCACTGAAGCTTTCTTT | CASSLQGATEAFF
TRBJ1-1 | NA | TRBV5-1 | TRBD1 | TGCGCCAGCAGCTGGGACAGGGCCCCGGGCACTGAAGCTTTCTTT | CASSWDRAPGTEAFF
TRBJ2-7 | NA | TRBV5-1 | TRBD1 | TGCGCCAGCAGCTTGGGAACAGGGGGCGTCTACGAGCAGTACTTC | CASSLGTGGVYEQYF
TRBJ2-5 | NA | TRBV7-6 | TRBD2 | TGTGCCAGCAGCTTAGGCCCCGGGACTAGCGGGTGGGAGACCCAGTACTTC | CASSLGPGTSGWETQYF
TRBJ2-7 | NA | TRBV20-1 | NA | TGCAGTGCTAGTCTAAGTTACGAGCAGTACTTC | CSASLSYEQYF
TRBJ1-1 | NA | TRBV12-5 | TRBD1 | TGTGCTAGTGGTTTGGCCGGGACAGGGGCGGAAGCTTTCTTT | CASGLAGTGAEAFF
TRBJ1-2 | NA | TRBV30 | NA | TGTGCCTGGAGTGAAGGGACAAGCTATGGCTACACCTTC | CAWSEGTSYGYTF
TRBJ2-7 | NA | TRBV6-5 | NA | TGTGCCAGCAGGGACAGTGGAGGTGGCGAGCAGTACTTC | CASRDSGGGEQYF
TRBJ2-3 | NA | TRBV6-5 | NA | TGTGCCAGCACAGGAACCACCACAGATACGCAGTATTTT | CASTGTTTDTQYF
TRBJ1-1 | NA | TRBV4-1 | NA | TGCGCCAGCAGCCAAGCCGACGGGGGAGAAGCTTTCTTT | CASSQADGGEAFF
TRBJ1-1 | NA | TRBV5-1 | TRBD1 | TGCGCCAGCAGACGGATCCCAGGGGGTGATACTGAAGCTTTCTTT | CASRRIPGGDTEAFF
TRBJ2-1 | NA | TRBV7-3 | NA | TGTGCCAGCAGCTTAGGGCAGGGAACCTACAATGAGCAGTTCTTC | CASSLGQGTYNEQFF
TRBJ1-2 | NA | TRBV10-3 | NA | TGTGCCACCCGTACAGATTACTACACCTTC | CATRTDYYTF
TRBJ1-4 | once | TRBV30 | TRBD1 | TGTGCCTGGAGTTCCTACAGGGGTCTTAATGAAAAACTGTTTTTT | CAWSSYRGLNEKLFF
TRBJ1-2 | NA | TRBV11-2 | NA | TGTGCCAGCAGCAAACAGGGCAGGGGATTTCTGATGGGGTATGGCTACACCTTC | CASSKQGRGFLMGYGYTF
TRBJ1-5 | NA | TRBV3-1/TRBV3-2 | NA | TGTGCCAGCAGCCAAGATGGAGAGGGTTTAGAGCCCCAGCATTTT | CASSQDGEGLEPQHF
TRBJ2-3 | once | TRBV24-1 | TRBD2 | TGTGCCACCAGTACTAGCGGGGGGGACACAGATACGCAGTATTTT | CATSTSGGDTDTQYF
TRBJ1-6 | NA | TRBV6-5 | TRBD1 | TGTGCCAGCAGTCGGGAACAGGGGGATCATTCACCCCTCCACTTT | CASSREQGDHSPLHF
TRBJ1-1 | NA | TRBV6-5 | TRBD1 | TGTGCCAGCAAACAGGGGACTGAAGCTTTCTTT | CASKQGTEAFF
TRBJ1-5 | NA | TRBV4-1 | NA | TGCGCCAGCAGCCAAGATCCCGCGGCAGGGTCGATTCAGCCCCAGCATTTT | CASSQDPAAGSIQPQHF
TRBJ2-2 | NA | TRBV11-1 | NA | TGTGCCAGCAGCTTATGGACAGCCGGGGAGCTGTTTTTT | CASSLWTAGELFF
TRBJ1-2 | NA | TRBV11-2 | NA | TGTGCCAGCAGCTTACAGGGCCGGGCAGATGGCTACACCTTC | CASSLQGRADGYTF
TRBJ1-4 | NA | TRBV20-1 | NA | TGCAGTGCTACTCTGGACTTAAAACTGTTTTTT | CSATLDLKLFF
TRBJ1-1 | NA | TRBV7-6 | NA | TGTGCCAGCAGCTTAGCGCTGGCGGGGTCTGAAGCTTTCTTT | CASSLALAGSEAFF
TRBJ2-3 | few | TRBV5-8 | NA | TGTGCCAGCACCCTACAGACTACGCAGTATTTT | CASTLQTTQYF
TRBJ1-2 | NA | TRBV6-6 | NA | TGTGCCAGCAGCCCTCCCGGGGGTTTCGGAGGCTACACCTTC | CASSPPGGFGGYTF